The count of the clone carrying this TCR beta chain is one. This sample is drawn from a study of blood T cell repertoires in COVID-19. In the study overall: PBMCs, B-cell-depleted T cells, or T cells provided the cDNA or gDNA that made up the material.

This CDR3 is 15 amino acids long. Germline V lookup: CDR1 GTSNPN, CDR2 SVGIG (reference sequence). V lost 2 bases and J lost 3, with 13 bases in between. Repertoires were generated with immunoSEQ multiplex PCR, while TCRdb's copy carries only in-frame clones and drops some. The profile shows under 300,000 clones, roughly nine tenths of them singletons. The source is a woman aged 25 to 39 with COVID-19, enrolled during active disease. The source material was peripheral blood. The chain couples TRBV30 to TRBJ1-4; TRBD1 might be the D (5 bases). CDR3 residues: CAWSFRVAANEKLFF. Written as DNA, the CDR3 is TGTGCCTGGAGTTTCAGGGTTGCGGCTAATGAAAAACTGTTTTTT. Full variable domain (rest looked up from reference TRBV30 and TRBJ1-4): SQTIHQWPATLVQPVGSPLSLECTVEGTSNPNLYWYRQAAGRGLQLLFYSVGIGQISSEVPQNLSASRPQDRQFILSSKKLLLSDSGFYLCAWSFRVAANEKLFFGSGTQLSVL.